The rows below give T cell receptor beta chains drawn from one sample of a study of identical twins. TCRdb re-called the 5' RACE reads through MiXCR, storing one row per CDR3 protein. The table shows 1.5 million to 2 million distinct CDR3 sequences, with roughly a third occurring only once. The sequencing input was cord blood. These receptors came from a newborn girl in good health. Both conserved end residues are part of each CDR3. Fields, in order: clone size, V gene, CDR3 protein. Rows give clone size only sometimes, using once, few, many, or a class for an expanded clone.

few TRBV12-3/TRBV12-4 CASSLWERETQYF
. TRBV12-3/TRBV12-4 CASSEQGAANQPQHF
many TRBV3-1 CASSQGQGATDTQYF
. TRBV20-1 CSAQAPTGPRPYEQYF
. TRBV7-2 CASSLVGDIAPNEQFF
few TRBV7-2 CASSLRYRDPNYGYTF
many TRBV6-1 CASRKTSGSTDTQYF
few TRBV11-2 CASTSHRDTQYF
many TRBV6-2/TRBV6-3 CASSARTGTQRTDTQYF
. TRBV24-1 CATSDRGVAGGNEQFF
. TRBV19 CASSEGSAGNTGELFF
. TRBV4-1 CASSQGVGSYSNQPQHF
. TRBV20-1 CSAPNARGTDTQYF
. TRBV3-1 CASSPFPSAAYEQFF
. TRBV4-1 CASSQGARVNQPQHF
few TRBV28 CASRTGTSGSGGTQYF
few TRBV6-4 CASSAGTSGAYNEQFF
. TRBV25-1 CASSETLGFSTDTQYF
few TRBV3-1 CASSPGQGGLNQPQHF
. TRBV3-1 CASSQDSRVYSGANVLTF
. TRBV7-9 CATTLRSSGGSYNEQFF
. TRBV14 CASSQDRRQGGETQYF
many TRBV24-1 CATEASGRLNEQFF
few TRBV21-1 CASSKKVTGGQETQYF
many TRBV7-2 CASSFTSGGAQETQYF
few TRBV28 CASSAAETLHF
. TRBV20-1 CSVTGGLAGSYNEQYF
. TRBV20-1 CSAGPRYRGLELYSYEQYF
. TRBV20-1 CSASVLGYGRAYNEQFF
few TRBV10-3 CAISESSTQETQYF
. TRBV7-2 CASSVGPTHTQYF
few TRBV9 CASSVEGGGTTQYF
. TRBV4-1 CASSQAPPLATYTDTQYF
. TRBV2 CASQQGGPEAFF
. TRBV11-2 CACRWGYTEAFF
. TRBV10-3 CAISDGTAQETQYF
. TRBV27 CASSSYGGLGYTF
once TRBV30 CAWRGQGATGELFF
few TRBV9 CASSVATGLAFAEQYF
few TRBV20-1 CSARDGAGGSYEQFF
. TRBV24-1 CATSDSGLLSYNEQFF
few TRBV12-3/TRBV12-4 CASSRSGTGELFF
. TRBV2 CAGSASGRRTDTQYF
few TRBV7-9 CASSFPRRTGNYEQYF